This T cell receptor beta chain is from a study of blood T cell repertoires in COVID-19. Background on the study: Material from acute and convalescent COVID-19 was sourced from the United States, Italy and Spain. The analysed material was cDNA or gDNA that came from T cells, B-cell-depleted T cells, or PBMCs.

The CDR3 has 14 residues. Germline loops: CDR1 SNHLY, CDR2 FYNNEI. Trimming pared 7 bases from V and 2 bases from J, leaving 14 bases between. In the source study's methods: Reference gene primer amplification gave estimated nucleated cell counts. Some clones are missing from TCRdb's copy, which holds only in-frame ones; the method was immunoSEQ multiplex PCR. That table supplies the V and J calls and clone size; D and trimming were determined from the DNA. The sample has 130,000 to 150,000 clones, about 80% seen once. Sample: peripheral blood. The V gene is TRBV2, the J gene TRBJ2-5; possibly TRBD1 for D (6 bases). The clonotype was recovered from a human donor in a cohort sampled during active COVID-19. The CDR3 nucleotides are TGTGCCAGCACTCCTAGGGGGAGACAAGAGACCCAGTACTTC. Amino acid sequence: CASTPRGRQETQYF.